These T cell receptor beta chains were read from a single sample in a study of Graves' ophthalmopathy and Graves' hyperthyroidism. TCRdb analysed the multiplex PCR reads with MiXCR anew, one entry per CDR3 protein. The sample lists hundreds of thousands of distinct CDR3 sequences, more than 40% occurring once. Material: peripheral blood. The source of these receptors is an adult man with Graves' ophthalmopathy. The CDR3 runs from the conserved cysteine through the conserved F or W. A D gene is named only where the DNA matches it firmly. Size values are once, few and many counts, or a class for expanded clones, and some rows have none.

clone_size d_call j_call cdr3_length v_call cdr3_nt cdr3_aa
many TRBD1 TRBJ2-7 14 TRBV5-4 TGTGCCAGCAGCTTTGGACAGGGTTCCTACGAGCAGTACTTC CASSFGQGSYEQYF
- TRBD1 TRBJ2-6 17 TRBV20-1 TGCAGTGCTGGTCAGGACAGGGGACGTTCTGGGGCCAACGTCCTGACTTTC CSAGQDRGRSGANVLTF
many - TRBJ1-1 14 TRBV2 TGTGCCAGCAGTGAAACAGGGCCGGGTGCTGAAGCTTTCTTT CASSETGPGAEAFF
- - TRBJ2-7 13 TRBV2 TGTGCCAGCACTCTCCCAGCCGGCTACGAGCGGTACTTC CASTLPAGYERYF
many - TRBJ1-4 14 TRBV12-3/TRBV12-4 TGTGCCAGCAGTTCTGACGTGGGGCGTGAAAAACTGTTTTTT CASSSDVGREKLFF
- TRBD2 TRBJ2-7 15 TRBV5-1 TGCGCCAGCAGCCTGACTAGCGGGAGGAGAAACGAGCAGTACTTC CASSLTSGRRNEQYF
few TRBD1 TRBJ1-2 12 TRBV30 TGTGCCTGTGAACCACAGGGGAGCGGCTACACCTTC CACEPQGSGYTF
- - TRBJ1-2 10 TRBV29-1 TGCAGCGGGGGAAGGTATGGCTACACCTTC CSGGRYGYTF
many TRBD2 TRBJ2-7 13 TRBV11-2 TGTGCCAGCAGCTTAGATCTCGCACTAGCGGTGAACTTC CASSLDLALAVNF
medium-sized TRBD1 TRBJ1-1 12 TRBV3-1 TGTGCCAGCAGCCTAGGGGGCCCTGCAGCTTTCTTT CASSLGGPAAFF
- - TRBJ2-5 16 TRBV5-1 TGCGCCAGCAGCCCGCAGGGAGGGGACAGGCGAGAGACCCAGTACTTC CASSPQGGDRRETQYF
once - TRBJ1-4 14 TRBV29-1 TGCAGCGTCAAAGGACAGAGTTATAATGAAAAACTGTTTTTT CSVKGQSYNEKLFF
- - TRBJ1-4 14 TRBV20-1 TGCAGTGCTAGAGGGGGGGCCTCAGGTGAAAAACTGTTTTTT CSARGGASGEKLFF
- - TRBJ2-5 16 TRBV24-1 TGTGCCACCAGTGATCCGCAAGAGGGATTCCAAGAGACCCAGTACTTC CATSDPQEGFQETQYF
- - TRBJ1-2 14 TRBV12-3/TRBV12-4 TGTGCCAGCAGTTTACGGAGACTTAACTATGGCTACACCTTC CASSLRRLNYGYTF
- - TRBJ1-6 14 TRBV9 TGTGCCAGCAGCTCATGGGACACCGAGGGGGCCCTCCACTTT CASSSWDTEGALHF
many - TRBJ1-3 14 TRBV5-6 TGTGCCAGCAGCTGGGACCCTTCTGGAAACACCATATATTTT CASSWDPSGNTIYF
- TRBD1 TRBJ1-5 15 TRBV12-3/TRBV12-4 TGTGCCAGCAGCATACGGACAGGGCAGGATCAGCCCCAGCATTTT CASSIRTGQDQPQHF
many TRBD1 TRBJ1-5 12 TRBV20-1 TGCAGTGCTGGGACAGGGGACCAGCCCCAGCATTTT CSAGTGDQPQHF
many - TRBJ2-7 14 TRBV29-1 TGCAGCGTCGTCTTCCAAGGAGACCCCTACGAGCAGTACTTC CSVVFQGDPYEQYF
- - TRBJ2-5 14 TRBV7-2 TGTGCCAGCAGTTTATCCCTCCTGGGAGAGACCCAGTACTTC CASSLSLLGETQYF